These 18 T cell receptor beta chains were all obtained from the same sample, sequenced in a study of CD8 T cells in Susac syndrome. Reverse transcription of roughly 0.45 to 1 ug RNA used random hexamers. TCRdb reprocessed the immunoSEQ multiplex PCR reads via MiXCR and lists one record per CDR3 protein. The sample records some 200,000 distinct CDR3 sequences, 90% to 95% being singletons. The sequencing input was CD4+ T cells from PBMCs. Receptors were obtained from a human donor with multiple sclerosis.

In this sample, this clonotype turned up a few times. V gene TRBV6-5 combines with J gene TRBJ1-2, with D possibly matching TRBD1 (5 bases). V lost 2 bases and J lost 7, with 5 bases in between. Germline V gene data show CDR1 as MNHEY and CDR2 as SVGAGI. The CDR3 totals 11 residues. CDR3 DNA sequence: TGTGCCAGCAGTTACAGGGGTGGCTACACCTTC. Its translation is CASSYRGGYTF.

The J gene is TRBJ2-3, the V gene TRBV12-3 or TRBV12-4; the match to TRBD2 covers 7 bases. The CDR3 sequence is 15 residues long. Trimming at V came to 8 bases and at J to 2 bases, leaving 10 bases not matched to a gene. CDR3 nucleotide sequence: TGTGCCAGCCGACGACGGGAGGAGGTCACAGATACGCAGTATTTT. Protein product: CASRRREEVTDTQYF.

The gene calls are TRBV3-1 and TRBJ2-1; tentative D call: TRBD1 (5 bases). CDR1 and CDR2 (germline): LGHDT, YNNKEL (reference sequence). Trimming shortened V by 4 bases and J by 5 bases, and 12 bases separated the two germline ends. This CDR3 region has 14 residues. Written as DNA, the CDR3 is TGTGCCAGCAGCCGGGGCATTAGGGACAATGAGCAGTTCTTC. This translates into CASSRGIRDNEQFF.

The chain recombines TRBV29-1 with TRBJ2-1; 9 nucleotides match TRBD2. The V segment lost 0 bases and the J segment 8 bases; nucleotides outside the gene matches: 11. This CDR3 is 16 amino acids long. CDR1 SQVTM and CDR2 ANQGSEA come from the germline V gene. The CDR3 sequence is CSVEDRKAGGPYEQFF. In DNA, the CDR3 is TGCAGCGTTGAAGACAGGAAGGCGGGAGGGCCCTATGAGCAGTTCTTC.

V and J are TRBV4-2 and TRBJ2-6; TRBD1 might be the D (5 bases). Between the trimmed V and J ends, which lost 1 base and 2 bases, there was a span of 9 bases. Germline values: CDR1 LGHNA, CDR2 YNFKEQ. CDR3 length equals 16 residues. The CDR3 DNA reads as TGTGCCAGCAGCCAAGCCTTAGGGGCTGGGGCCAACGTCCTGACTTTC. Protein product: CASSQALGAGANVLTF.

This clonotype turned up a few times. The V gene is TRBV2, the J gene TRBJ2-6, with D maybe TRBD1 (5 bases). Germline V gene sequence: CDR1 SNHLY, CDR2 FYNNEI. V was clipped by 3 bases and J by 2 bases, with 5 bases between them. This CDR3 has 14 amino acids. CDR3 region: CASSDRAGANVLTF. The CDR3 DNA sequence: TGTGCCAGCAGTGACAGGGCTGGGGCCAACGTCCTGACTTTC.

J is TRBJ2-7 and V is TRBV20-1; D may correspond to TRBD1 or TRBD2 (5 bases each). Trimming stripped 3 bases from V and 4 bases from J, with 13 bases between. Germline V gene data show CDR1 as DFQATT and CDR2 as SNEGSKA (reference sequence). This CDR3 is 13 amino acids long. This CDR3 reads CSARLGPYYEQYF. The CDR3 DNA reads as TGCAGTGCTAGGTTGGGACCCTATTACGAGCAGTACTTC.

The rearrangement links TRBV7-6 to TRBJ1-2; D is perhaps TRBD1 (6 bases). The ends were cut back, 5 bases at V and 3 bases at J, with 13 bases in the middle. The CDR3 runs to 14 residues. The germline V gene has CDR1 SGHVS and CDR2 FNYEAQ. The CDR3: CASSLGQLDYGYTF. As DNA, the CDR3 is TGTGCCAGCAGCCTCGGACAGCTTGACTATGGCTACACCTTC.

The J gene is TRBJ2-1, the V gene TRBV20-1; D remains unclear. The CDR3 runs to 13 residues. Germline CDR1 is DFQATT and CDR2 is SNEGSKA (reference sequence). The V end lost 3 bases, the J end lost 8 bases, and 14 bases lay between the germline ends. Written as DNA, the CDR3 is TGCAGTGCTAGTGGCTACTCTAAATATGAGCAGTTCTTC. Its translation: CSASGYSKYEQFF.

J is TRBJ2-5 and V is TRBV9; D is undetermined. The V end lost 4 bases, the J end lost 5 bases, and 12 bases lay between the germline ends. This CDR3 has 13 amino acids. In germline, CDR1 is SGDLS, CDR2 YYNGEE. The CDR3 loop is CASSLRLGETQYF. DNA for the CDR3: TGTGCCAGCAGCCTCCGGCTGGGGGAGACCCAGTACTTC.

This chain uses TRBV27 with TRBJ2-7; unclear D gene. Germline V gene lookup returns CDR1 MNHEY and CDR2 SMNVEV (reference sequence). With 2 bases removed from V and 2 bases from J, the gap between germline ends came to 13 bases. The CDR3 loop spans 15 amino acids. CDR3 residues: CASSLRVLAPYEQYF. For the CDR3, the DNA is TGTGCCAGCAGTTTACGGGTTCTTGCGCCCTACGAGCAGTACTTC.

The chain employs TRBV12-3 or TRBV12-4 and TRBJ2-3; D not resolved. With 7 bases removed from V and 2 bases from J, the gap between germline ends came to 10 bases. The CDR3 runs 13 residues. The DNA of the CDR3 is TGTGCCAGCACAAATGGATTCACAGATACGCAGTATTTT. It specifies CASTNGFTDTQYF.

This clonotype was recorded once. The chain has TRBV30 and TRBJ2-5; D is ambiguous. The CDR3 sequence is 15 residues long. The V and J ends lost 3 bases and 0 bases respectively, with 14 bases between them. The germline CDR1 and CDR2 sequences are GTSNPN and SVGIG (reference sequence). The CDR3 spells CAWRKGWAYQETQYF. CDR3 DNA: TGTGCCTGGAGGAAAGGTTGGGCTTACCAAGAGACCCAGTACTTC. Full variable domain (remainder filled in from reference TRBV30 and TRBJ2-5): SQTIHQWPATLVQPVGSPLSLECTVEGTSNPNLYWYRQAAGRGLQLLFYSVGIGQISSEVPQNLSASRPQDRQFILSSKKLLLSDSGFYLCAWRKGWAYQETQYFGPGTRLLVL.

CDR3 protein: CAWTIGPTGQEPLHF. CDR3 in DNA: TGTGCCTGGACGATCGGTCCGACAGGCCAGGAACCCCTCCACTTT. The chain recombines TRBV30 with TRBJ1-6; tentative D call: TRBD1 (6 bases). Germline V CDR1 and CDR2: GTSNPN, SVGIG (reference sequence). The CDR3 length is 15 residues. Trimming removed 4 bases from V and 12 bases from J, with 22 bases in between.

The chain employs TRBV9 and TRBJ2-1; the D gene is possibly TRBD2 (6 bases). Germline CDR1 is SGDLS and CDR2 is YYNGEE. The CDR3 sequence is 16 residues long. Trimming removed 3 bases at V and 2 bases at J, with 15 bases between. CDR3 sequence: CASSERSGPPYNEQFF. CDR3 DNA: TGTGCCAGCAGCGAACGGAGCGGGCCTCCCTACAATGAGCAGTTCTTC.

CDR3 loop: CASSEGTYEQYF. CDR3 nucleotide sequence: TGTGCCAGTAGTGAGGGCACCTACGAGCAGTACTTC. The V and J genes are TRBV19 and TRBJ2-7, with D possibly matching TRBD2 (5 bases). V lost 5 bases, J lost 2 bases, and 7 bases lay in between. CDR1 LNHDA and CDR2 SQIVND come from the germline V gene (reference sequence). CDR3 size: 12 residues.

The rearrangement links TRBV25-1 to TRBJ2-2; no definite D call. V was pared by 1 base and J by 7 bases, with 10 bases between. The V gene's germline CDR1 is MGHDK and CDR2 SYGVNS. The CDR3 totals 14 residues. This CDR3 is CASSEFGLGGELFF. The CDR3 DNA reads TGTGCCAGCAGTGAATTTGGCCTGGGCGGGGAGCTGTTTTTT.

The chain combines TRBV7-9 with TRBJ1-1; weak D call: TRBD1 (6 bases). Between the trimmed V and J ends, which lost 2 bases and 5 bases, there was a span of 12 bases. CDR3 length: 14 residues. The germline V gene has CDR1 SEHNR and CDR2 FQNEAQ (reference sequence). Written as DNA, the CDR3 is TGTGCCAGCAGCTTATTGGGGGCGCATACTGAAGCTTTCTTT. Translation gives CASSLLGAHTEAFF.